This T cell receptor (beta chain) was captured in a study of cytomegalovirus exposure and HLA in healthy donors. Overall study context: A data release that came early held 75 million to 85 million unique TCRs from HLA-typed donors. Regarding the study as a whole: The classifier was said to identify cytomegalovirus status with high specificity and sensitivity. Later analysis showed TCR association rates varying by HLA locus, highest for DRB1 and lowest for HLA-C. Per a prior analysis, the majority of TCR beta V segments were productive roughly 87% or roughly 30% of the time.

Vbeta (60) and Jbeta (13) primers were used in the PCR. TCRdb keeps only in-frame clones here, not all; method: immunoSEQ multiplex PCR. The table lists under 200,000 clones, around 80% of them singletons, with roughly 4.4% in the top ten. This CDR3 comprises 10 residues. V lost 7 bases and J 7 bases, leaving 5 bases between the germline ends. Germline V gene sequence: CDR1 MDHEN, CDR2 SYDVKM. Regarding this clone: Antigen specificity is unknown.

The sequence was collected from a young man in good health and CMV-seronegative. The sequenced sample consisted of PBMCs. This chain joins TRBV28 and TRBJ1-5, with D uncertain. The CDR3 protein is CASNRQPQHF. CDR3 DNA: TGTGCCAGCAATCGGCAGCCCCAGCATTTT.